The entry that follows covers one T cell receptor (beta chain) sequence. Its specificity is unknown. The data originate from a study of cytomegalovirus exposure and HLA in healthy donors. Study at large: For the roughly 400 genotyped donors, about 79% fell within the Caucasian-associated ancestry cluster. Notes on the study in general: For most TCR beta V segments, an earlier analysis put the productive rate at about 90% or about 30% of the time. TCR beta sequences reportedly predicted the HLA-A and HLA-B alleles of most subjects accurately. Sequencing probably produced one cluster of sequence variants that were highly shared.

The primer mix had 60 Vbeta and 13 Jbeta primers. The assay was immunoSEQ multiplex PCR, and TCRdb's table has in-frame clones only and misses some. Of 150,000 or so clones in the sample, about 75% were seen once. Germline V gene sequence: CDR1 SEHNR, CDR2 FQNEAQ (reference sequence). The CDR3 extends over 14 amino acids. Trimming took 1 base from V and 7 from J, leaving 13 bases between them. The V call is TRBV7-9, the J call TRBJ1-2; maybe TRBD1 (6 bases). This TCR was sampled from a man aged 45-65 years in good health and CMV-seropositive. Sequences were obtained from PBMCs. CDR3 nucleotides: TGTGCCAGCAGCTTAGACGGGGGGCACATTGGCTACACCTTC. Amino acid sequence: CASSLDGGHIGYTF.